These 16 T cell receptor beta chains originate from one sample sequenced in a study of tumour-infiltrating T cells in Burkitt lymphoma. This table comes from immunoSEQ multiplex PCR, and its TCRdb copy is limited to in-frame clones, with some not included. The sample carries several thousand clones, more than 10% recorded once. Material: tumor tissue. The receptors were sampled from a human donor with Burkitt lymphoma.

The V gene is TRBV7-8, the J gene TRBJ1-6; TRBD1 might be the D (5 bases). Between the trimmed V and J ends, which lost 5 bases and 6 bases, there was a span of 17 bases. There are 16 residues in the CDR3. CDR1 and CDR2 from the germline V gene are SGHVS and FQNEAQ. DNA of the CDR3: TGTGCCAGCAGCCCAGTAGGGGCAGGGAGTAATTCACCCCTCCACTTT. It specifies CASSPVGAGSNSPLHF.

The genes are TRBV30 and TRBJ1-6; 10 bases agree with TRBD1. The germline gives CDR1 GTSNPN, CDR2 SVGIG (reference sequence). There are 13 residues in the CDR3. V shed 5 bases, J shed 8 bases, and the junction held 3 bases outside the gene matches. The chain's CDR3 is CAWDRGPYSPLHF. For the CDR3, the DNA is TGTGCCTGGGACAGGGGGCCTTATTCACCCCTCCACTTT. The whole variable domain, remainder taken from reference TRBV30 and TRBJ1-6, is SQTIHQWPATLVQPVGSPLSLECTVEGTSNPNLYWYRQAAGRGLQLLFYSVGIGQISSEVPQNLSASRPQDRQFILSSKKLLLSDSGFYLCAWDRGPYSPLHFGNGTRLTVT.

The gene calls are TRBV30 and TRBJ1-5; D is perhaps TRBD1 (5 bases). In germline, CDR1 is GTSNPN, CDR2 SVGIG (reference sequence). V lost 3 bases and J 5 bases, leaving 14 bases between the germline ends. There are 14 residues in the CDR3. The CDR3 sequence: CAWSSGREDQPQHF. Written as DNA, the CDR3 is TGTGCCTGGAGCTCGGGCAGGGAGGATCAGCCCCAGCATTTT.

CDR3 coding DNA: TGTGCCAGTAGTAACGGACGGACATCTAATTCACCCCTCCACTTT. Protein product: CASSNGRTSNSPLHF. This chain links TRBV19 with TRBJ1-6, with a weak D call TRBD1 (5 bases). This CDR3 has 15 amino acids. Germline values: CDR1 LNHDA, CDR2 SQIVND (reference sequence). The ends were cut back, 4 bases at V and 6 bases at J, with 13 bases in the middle. Full variable domain (rest looked up from reference TRBV19 and TRBJ1-6): DGGITQSPKYLFRKEGQNVTLSCEQNLNHDAMYWYRQDPGQGLRLIYYSQIVNDFQKGDIAEGYSVSREKKESFPLTVTSAQKNPTAFYLCASSNGRTSNSPLHFGNGTRLTVT.

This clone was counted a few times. In DNA form, the CDR3 reads TGTGCCAGCAGCTTCTACCGGGGGCTGAATGAGAACACTGAAGCTTTCTTT. Amino acids: CASSFYRGLNENTEAFF. J is TRBJ1-1 and V is TRBV11-2; possibly TRBD1 for D (6 bases). CDR1 is SGHAT and CDR2 is FQNNGV in the germline V gene. Trimming removed 3 bases at V and 1 base at J, with 18 bases between. The CDR3 length is 17 residues.

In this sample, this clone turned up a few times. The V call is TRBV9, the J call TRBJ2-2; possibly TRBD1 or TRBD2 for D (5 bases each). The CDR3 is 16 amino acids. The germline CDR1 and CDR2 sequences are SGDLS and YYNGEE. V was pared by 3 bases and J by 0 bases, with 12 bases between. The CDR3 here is CASSARGTANTGELFF. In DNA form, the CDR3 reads TGTGCCAGCAGCGCCCGAGGGACGGCGAACACCGGGGAGCTGTTTTTT.

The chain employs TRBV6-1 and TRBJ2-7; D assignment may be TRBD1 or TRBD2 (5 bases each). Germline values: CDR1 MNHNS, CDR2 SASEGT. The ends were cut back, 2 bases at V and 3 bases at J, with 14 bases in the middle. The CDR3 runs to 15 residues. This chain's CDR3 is CASSEWRTNIYEQYF. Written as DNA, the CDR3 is TGTGCCAGCAGTGAATGGAGGACAAATATCTACGAGCAGTACTTC.

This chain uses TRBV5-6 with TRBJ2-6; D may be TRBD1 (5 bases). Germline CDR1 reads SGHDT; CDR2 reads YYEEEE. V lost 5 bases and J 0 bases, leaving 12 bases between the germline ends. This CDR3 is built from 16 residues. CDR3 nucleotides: TGTGCCAGCAGATTCCAGGGCGGCTCTGGGGCCAACGTCCTGACTTTC. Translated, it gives CASRFQGGSGANVLTF.

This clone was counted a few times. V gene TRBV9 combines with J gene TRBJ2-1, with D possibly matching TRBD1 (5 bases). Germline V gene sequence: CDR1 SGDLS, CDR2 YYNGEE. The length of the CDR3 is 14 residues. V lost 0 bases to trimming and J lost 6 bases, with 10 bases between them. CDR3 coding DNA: TGTGCCAGCAGCGTAGGACTGACAGTCAATGAGCAGTTCTTC. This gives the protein CASSVGLTVNEQFF.

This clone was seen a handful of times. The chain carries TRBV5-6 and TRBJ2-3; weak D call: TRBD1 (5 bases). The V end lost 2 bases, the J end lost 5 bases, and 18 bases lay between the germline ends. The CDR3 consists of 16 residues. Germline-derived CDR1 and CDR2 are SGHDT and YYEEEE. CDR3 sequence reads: CASSFTGLSEEDTQYF. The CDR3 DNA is TGTGCCAGCAGCTTTACAGGTCTATCCGAAGAAGATACGCAGTATTTT.

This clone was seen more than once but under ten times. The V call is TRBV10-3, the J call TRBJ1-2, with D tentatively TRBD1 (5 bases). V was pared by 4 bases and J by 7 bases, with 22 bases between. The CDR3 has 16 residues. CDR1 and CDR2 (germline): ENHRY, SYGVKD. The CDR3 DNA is TGTGCCATCAGTGGCTCTTACGGACACTATACCCTTGGCTACACCTTC. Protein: CAISGSYGHYTLGYTF.

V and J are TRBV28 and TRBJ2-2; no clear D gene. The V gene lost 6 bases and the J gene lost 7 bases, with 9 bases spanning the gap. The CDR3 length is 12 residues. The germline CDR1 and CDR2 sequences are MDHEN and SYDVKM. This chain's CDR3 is CASSLVVGELFF. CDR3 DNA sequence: TGTGCCAGCAGCCTTGTGGTCGGGGAGCTGTTTTTT.

CDR3 protein: CASRDTYEQYF. The CDR3 DNA is TGTGCCAGCAGGGATACCTACGAGCAGTACTTC. This chain uses TRBV28 with TRBJ2-7; no reliable D call. The V and J ends lost 6 bases and 2 bases respectively, with 5 bases between them. The CDR3 is 11 residues long. Looked up from germline, CDR1 is MDHEN and CDR2 is SYDVKM.

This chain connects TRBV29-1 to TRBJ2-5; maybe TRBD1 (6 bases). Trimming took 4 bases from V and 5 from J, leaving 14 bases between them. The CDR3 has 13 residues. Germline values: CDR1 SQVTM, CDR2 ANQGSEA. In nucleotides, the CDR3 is TGCAGCGTTGTAACAGGGTCATCCGAGACCCAGTACTTC. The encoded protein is CSVVTGSSETQYF.

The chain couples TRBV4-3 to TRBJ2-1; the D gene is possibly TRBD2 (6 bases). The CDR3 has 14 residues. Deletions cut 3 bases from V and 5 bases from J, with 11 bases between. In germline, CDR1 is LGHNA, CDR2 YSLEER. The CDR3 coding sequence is TGCGCCAGCAGCCAGGGGGACTTGAACAATGAGCAGTTCTTC. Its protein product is CASSQGDLNNEQFF.

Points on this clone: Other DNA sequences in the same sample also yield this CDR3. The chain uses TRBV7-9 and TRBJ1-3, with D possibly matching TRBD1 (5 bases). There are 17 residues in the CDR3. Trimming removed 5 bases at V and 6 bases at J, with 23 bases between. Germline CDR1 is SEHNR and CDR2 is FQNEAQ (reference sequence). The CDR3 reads CASSEDFWGGKENTIYF. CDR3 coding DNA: TGTGCCAGCAGCGAAGATTTTTGGGGGGGAAAGGAAAACACCATATATTTT.